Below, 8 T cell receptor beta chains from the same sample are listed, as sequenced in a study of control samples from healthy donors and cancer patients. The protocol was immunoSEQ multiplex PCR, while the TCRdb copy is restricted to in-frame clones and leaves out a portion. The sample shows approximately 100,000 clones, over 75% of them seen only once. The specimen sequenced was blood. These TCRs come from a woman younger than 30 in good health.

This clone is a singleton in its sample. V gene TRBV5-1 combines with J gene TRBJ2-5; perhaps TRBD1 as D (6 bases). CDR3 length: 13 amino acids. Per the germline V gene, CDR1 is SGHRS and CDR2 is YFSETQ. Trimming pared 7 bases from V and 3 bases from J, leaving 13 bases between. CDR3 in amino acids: CASYRDNEETQYF. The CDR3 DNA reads TGCGCCAGCTACCGGGACAATGAAGAGACCCAGTACTTC.

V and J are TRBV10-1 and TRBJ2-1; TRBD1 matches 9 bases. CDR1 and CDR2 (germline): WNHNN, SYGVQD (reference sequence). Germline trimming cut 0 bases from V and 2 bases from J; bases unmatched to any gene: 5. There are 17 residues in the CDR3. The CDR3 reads CASSESRQGVTYNEQFF. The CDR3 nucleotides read TGCGCCAGCAGTGAGTCGAGACAGGGGGTGACCTACAATGAGCAGTTCTTC.

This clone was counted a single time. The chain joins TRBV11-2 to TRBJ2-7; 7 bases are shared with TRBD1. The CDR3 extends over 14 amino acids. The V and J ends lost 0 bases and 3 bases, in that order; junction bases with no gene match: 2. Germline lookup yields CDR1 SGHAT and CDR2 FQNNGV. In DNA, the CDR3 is TGTGCCAGCAGCTTAGATCCAGGGGGCTACGAGCAGTACTTC. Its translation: CASSLDPGGYEQYF.

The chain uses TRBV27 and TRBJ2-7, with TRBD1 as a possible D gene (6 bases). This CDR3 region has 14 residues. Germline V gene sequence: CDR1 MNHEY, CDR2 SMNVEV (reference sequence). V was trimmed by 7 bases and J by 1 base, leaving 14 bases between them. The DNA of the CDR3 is TGTGCCAGCATCGGGACACTAAGTTCCTACGAGCAGTACTTC. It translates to CASIGTLSSYEQYF.

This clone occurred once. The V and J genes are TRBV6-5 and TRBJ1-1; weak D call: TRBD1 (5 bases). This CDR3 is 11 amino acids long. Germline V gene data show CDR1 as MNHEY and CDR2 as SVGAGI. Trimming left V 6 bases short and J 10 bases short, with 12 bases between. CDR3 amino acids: CASSALGGAFF. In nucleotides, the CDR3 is TGTGCCAGCAGCGCCCTGGGGGGAGCTTTCTTT.

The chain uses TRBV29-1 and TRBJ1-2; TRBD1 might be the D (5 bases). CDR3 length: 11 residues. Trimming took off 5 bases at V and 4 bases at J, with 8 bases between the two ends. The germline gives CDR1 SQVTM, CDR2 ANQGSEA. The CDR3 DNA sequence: TGCAGCGTTCGGGGGGGCTATGGCTACACCTTC. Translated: CSVRGGYGYTF.

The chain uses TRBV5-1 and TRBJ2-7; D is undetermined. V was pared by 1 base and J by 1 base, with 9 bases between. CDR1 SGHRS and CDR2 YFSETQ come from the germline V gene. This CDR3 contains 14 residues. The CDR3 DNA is TGCGCCAGCAGCTTGAGCGCGTCATCCTACGAGCAGTACTTC. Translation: CASSLSASSYEQYF.

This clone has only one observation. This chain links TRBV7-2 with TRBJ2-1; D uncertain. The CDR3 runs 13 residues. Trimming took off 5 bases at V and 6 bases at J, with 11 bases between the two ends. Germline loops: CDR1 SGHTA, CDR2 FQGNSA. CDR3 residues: CASSLGDFNEQFF. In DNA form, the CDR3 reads TGTGCCAGCAGCCTTGGCGACTTCAATGAGCAGTTCTTC.